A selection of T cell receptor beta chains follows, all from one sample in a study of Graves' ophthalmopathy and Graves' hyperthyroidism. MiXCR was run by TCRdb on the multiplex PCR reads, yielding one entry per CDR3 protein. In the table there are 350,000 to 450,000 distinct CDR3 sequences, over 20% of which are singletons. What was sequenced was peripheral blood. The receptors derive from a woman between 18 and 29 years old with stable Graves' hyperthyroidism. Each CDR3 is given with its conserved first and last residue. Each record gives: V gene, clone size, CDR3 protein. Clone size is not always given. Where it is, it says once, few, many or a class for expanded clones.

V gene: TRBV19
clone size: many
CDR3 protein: CASSIQGQGSYEQYF

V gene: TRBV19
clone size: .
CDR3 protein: CASSVGQGSNEQYF

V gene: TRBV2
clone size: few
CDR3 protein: CASSYHTSGGYEQYF

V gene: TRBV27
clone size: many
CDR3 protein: CAIQRKAGGGETQYF

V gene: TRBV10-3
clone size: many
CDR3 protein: CATHFQGANVLTF

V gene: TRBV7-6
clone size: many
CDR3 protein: CASSLEPGHKGETQYF

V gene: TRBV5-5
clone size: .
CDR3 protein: CASSLDWGPGANVLTF

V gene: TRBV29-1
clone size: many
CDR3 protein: CSVEDLSDEQYF

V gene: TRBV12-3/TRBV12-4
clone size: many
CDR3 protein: CASSPRTLVAYEQYF

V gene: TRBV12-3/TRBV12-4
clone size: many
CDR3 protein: CASSPRLARGDTGELFF

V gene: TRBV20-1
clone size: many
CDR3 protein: CSASNLRATGYGYTF

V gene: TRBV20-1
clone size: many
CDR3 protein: CSASTPGGFKPQHF

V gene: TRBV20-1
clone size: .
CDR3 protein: CSARLQSMNSEAFF

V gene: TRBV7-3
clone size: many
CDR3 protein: CASSSYSMFTEAFF

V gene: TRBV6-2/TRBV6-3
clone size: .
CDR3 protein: CASRGQGRNQRTYYGYTF

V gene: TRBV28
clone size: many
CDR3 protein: CASSGIGRMNTEAFF

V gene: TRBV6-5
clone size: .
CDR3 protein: CASSYGQDRFLFYGYTF

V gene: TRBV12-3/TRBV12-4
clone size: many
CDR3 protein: CASSRTGRGNTIYF

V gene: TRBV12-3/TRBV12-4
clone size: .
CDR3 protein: CASSFMFQGEAFF

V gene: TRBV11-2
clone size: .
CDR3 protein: CASSSPTRTGYTF

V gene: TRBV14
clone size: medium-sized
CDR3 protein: CASSLTVGGHEQYF

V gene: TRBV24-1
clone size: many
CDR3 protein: CATSTGYEQYF

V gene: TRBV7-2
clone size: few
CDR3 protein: CASSPTLGRLQETQYF

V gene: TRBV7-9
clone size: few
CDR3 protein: CASSTSGKGPETQYF

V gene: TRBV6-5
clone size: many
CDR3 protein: CASSYGTSQETQYF

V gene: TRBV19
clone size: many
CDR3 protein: CASSKATHSNQPQHF